Following are 18 T cell receptor beta chains from one sample sequenced in a study of blood T cell repertoires in COVID-19. Produced via immunoSEQ multiplex PCR; TCRdb's table is partial and in-frame only. The data hold about 190,000 clones, with around 90% observed a single time. Material for sequencing was peripheral blood. The receptors were sampled from a man aged 35-49 years with acute or convalescent COVID-19.

The J gene is TRBJ1-4, the V gene TRBV27; 7 bases align to TRBD1. This CDR3 has 16 amino acids. The V and J ends lost 2 bases and 4 bases, in that order; junction bases with no gene match: 7. Germline V gene lookup returns CDR1 MNHEY and CDR2 SMNVEV (reference sequence). The CDR3 here is CASSLQSGGHNEKLFF. Here the CDR3 DNA reads TGTGCCAGCAGTTTACAGTCAGGGGGTCATAATGAAAAACTGTTTTTT. The whole variable domain, filled in from reference TRBV27 and TRBJ1-4, reads EAQVTQNPRYLITVTGKKLTVTCSQNMNHEYMSWYRQDPGLGLRQIYYSMNVEVTDKGDVPEGYKVSRKEKRNFPLILESPSPNQTSLYFCASSLQSGGHNEKLFFGSGTQLSVL.

This chain connects TRBV7-9 to TRBJ1-2; D ambiguous. Looked up from germline, CDR1 is SEHNR and CDR2 is FQNEAQ (reference sequence). Trimming shortened V by 2 bases and J by 0 bases, and 10 bases separated the two germline ends. This CDR3 comprises 15 residues. The CDR3 protein is CASSLIQISNYGYTF. CDR3 nucleotide sequence: TGTGCCAGCAGCTTAATACAGATATCTAACTATGGCTACACCTTC.

The table lists this clone with a few counts. The chain links TRBV7-6 to TRBJ2-3, with a tentative D call TRBD1 (6 bases). The CDR3 spans 17 residues. Trimming pared 5 bases from V and 1 base from J, leaving 19 bases between. Per germline, CDR1 SGHVS and CDR2 FNYEAQ. The CDR3 nucleotides read TGTGCCAGCAGCCCTATGGGACACCCGTCCGGCACAGATACGCAGTATTTT. Residues: CASSPMGHPSGTDTQYF.

The chain combines TRBV6-5 with TRBJ1-5; D is undetermined. The CDR3 has 14 amino acids. The germline gives CDR1 MNHEY, CDR2 SVGAGI. V dropped 8 bases and J dropped 0 bases, with 11 bases sitting between them. The CDR3 loop reads CASGEDGSNQPQHF. In DNA, the CDR3 is TGTGCCAGCGGGGAGGACGGTAGCAATCAGCCCCAGCATTTT.

This chain uses TRBV3-1 (or the pseudogene TRBV3-2) with TRBJ2-7; D perhaps matches TRBD1 (6 bases). Germline values: CDR1 LGHDT, CDR2 YNNKEL (reference sequence). Trimming shortened V by 5 bases and J by 0 bases, and 11 bases separated the two germline ends. This CDR3 is 14 amino acids long. The CDR3: CASSNQGHSYEQYF. For the CDR3, the DNA is TGTGCCAGCAGCAATCAGGGGCACTCCTACGAGCAGTACTTC.

The V and J genes are TRBV23-1 and TRBJ1-2; weak D call: TRBD1 (5 bases). TRBV23-1 is an ORF, with its function uncertain. V shed 6 bases and J shed 4 bases, with 18 bases lying between them. The CDR3 runs 15 residues. The CDR3 reads CASRQYFLGGYGYTF. In DNA, the CDR3 is TGCGCCAGCAGACAGTATTTTCTGGGGGGCTATGGCTACACCTTC.

The chain uses TRBV19 and TRBJ2-1, with 13 bases lining up with TRBD2. CDR1 LNHDA and CDR2 SQIVND come from the germline V gene (reference sequence). CDR3 length: 14 residues. Trimming removed 10 bases from V and 4 bases from J; junction bases left unmatched: 4. CDR3 loop: CATTLAGGYNEQFF. For the CDR3, the DNA is TGTGCCACCACACTAGCGGGGGGGTACAATGAGCAGTTCTTC.

The chain uses TRBV7-9 and TRBJ2-1; maybe TRBD1 (7 bases). The CDR3 length is 13 residues. Trimming took off 5 bases at V and 9 bases at J, with 14 bases between the two ends. The germline V gene has CDR1 SEHNR and CDR2 FQNEAQ (reference sequence). CDR3 loop: CASSQGGVPEQFF. In DNA, the CDR3 is TGTGCCAGCAGCCAGGGGGGCGTTCCTGAGCAGTTCTTC.

This chain links TRBV7-2 with TRBJ2-4, with a weak D call TRBD1 (6 bases). Trimming removed 1 base from V and 5 bases from J, with 12 bases in between. The CDR3 extends over 15 amino acids. Looked up from germline, CDR1 is SGHTA and CDR2 is FQGNSA. CDR3 protein: CASSLEGDIQNIQYF. CDR3 nucleotide sequence: TGTGCCAGCAGCTTAGAAGGGGACATACAAAACATTCAGTACTTC.

The chain combines TRBV7-2 with TRBJ1-4; tentative D call: TRBD1 (5 bases). The V end lost 6 bases, the J end lost 0 bases, and 11 bases lay between the germline ends. Germline CDR1 is SGHTA and CDR2 is FQGNSA. The CDR3 is 15 residues long. The CDR3 sequence is CASSYGGATNEKLFF. The DNA for the CDR3 is TGTGCCAGCAGTTATGGGGGGGCAACTAATGAAAAACTGTTTTTT.

The chain uses TRBV4-1 and TRBJ1-1; 7 bases are a match to TRBD1. The CDR3 length is 15 residues. The J segment lost 5 bases and the V segment lost 1 base, leaving 7 bases of the junction unmatched. Germline V CDR1 and CDR2: MGHRA, YSYEKL. The CDR3 sequence is CASSQVKGAKTEAFF. The DNA for the CDR3 is TGCGCCAGCAGCCAAGTGAAGGGGGCGAAGACTGAAGCTTTCTTT.

Remarks on this clone: One end of the junction does not line up with germline, which may come from a read error. The rearrangement uses TRBV29-1 and TRBJ1-1, with a possible D match to TRBD1 (6 bases). Germline lookup yields CDR1 SQVTM and CDR2 ANQGSEA. This CDR3 region has 13 residues. CDR3 loop: CSVEDRPNTEAFF. The CDR3 DNA sequence: TGCAGCGTCGAAGACAGGCCGAACACTGAAGCTTTCTTT.

The chain links TRBV6-4 to TRBJ2-3, with a possible D match to TRBD1 (5 bases). Germline V lookup: CDR1 MRHNA, CDR2 SNTAGT. This CDR3 is built from 14 residues. Trimming pared 2 bases from V and 1 base from J, leaving 7 bases between. The CDR3 reads CASSDGAGTDTQYF. The CDR3 coding sequence is TGTGCCAGCAGTGACGGGGCGGGCACAGATACGCAGTATTTT.

The V and J genes are TRBV6-2 or TRBV6-3 and TRBJ1-2; 11 nucleotides align to TRBD1. The CDR3 length is 17 residues. The V gene's germline CDR1 is MNHEY and CDR2 SVGEGT. V gave up 4 bases and J gave up 8 bases; unmatched junction bases: 15. This chain's CDR3 is CASSSPPIGQGAPGYTF. As DNA, the CDR3 is TGTGCCAGCAGTTCTCCCCCGATTGGACAGGGGGCGCCGGGCTACACCTTC.

V gene TRBV28 combines with J gene TRBJ1-6; D is perhaps TRBD1 (6 bases). The CDR3 totals 15 residues. V was pared by 3 bases and J by 7 bases, with 13 bases between. CDR1 MDHEN and CDR2 SYDVKM come from the germline V gene. The CDR3 nucleotides are TGTGCCAGCAGTTTGCGGCAGGGGAACAATTCACCCCTCCACTTT. This sequence encodes CASSLRQGNNSPLHF.

V gene TRBV4-1 combines with J gene TRBJ2-7, with 11 bases matching TRBD1. Germline V gene sequence: CDR1 MGHRA, CDR2 YSYEKL. This CDR3 comprises 16 residues. The V gene end was trimmed by 0 bases and the J gene end by 2 bases; junction bases not matched to a gene: 3. The CDR3 DNA is TGCGCCAGCAGCCAAGAGGTGGGACAGGGGGCCTACGAGCAGTACTTC. It translates to CASSQEVGQGAYEQYF.

The rearrangement links TRBV6-6 to TRBJ1-5; TRBD1 agrees at 7 bases. Germline V gene data show CDR1 as MNHNY and CDR2 as SVGAGI (reference sequence). The V and J ends lost 6 bases and 5 bases, in that order; junction bases with no gene match: 7. The CDR3 totals 14 residues. CDR3 bases: TGTGCCAGCAGCCGACAGGGCAACTATCAGCCCCAGCATTTT. Translated, it gives CASSRQGNYQPQHF.

The chain employs TRBV19 and TRBJ1-2, with a weak D call TRBD1 (6 bases). V was clipped by 4 bases and J by 0 bases, with 12 bases between them. Germline V gene lookup returns CDR1 LNHDA and CDR2 SQIVND (reference sequence). This CDR3 has 15 amino acids. The CDR3 region is CASSTFNRANYGYTF. CDR3 sequence (DNA): TGTGCCAGTAGTACTTTTAACAGGGCTAACTATGGCTACACCTTC. The full variable domain, completed using reference TRBV19 and TRBJ1-2, is DGGITQSPKYLFRKEGQNVTLSCEQNLNHDAMYWYRQDPGQGLRLIYYSQIVNDFQKGDIAEGYSVSREKKESFPLTVTSAQKNPTAFYLCASSTFNRANYGYTFGSGTRLTVV.